One sample yielded the 30 T cell receptor beta chains listed below, sequenced in a study of CD8 T cells in ankylosing spondylitis. Findings and caveats of the study: What appeared characteristic of ankylosing spondylitis blood was a TCR beta motif of under 10 highly homologous variants.

Using its own MiXCR run on the 5' RACE reads, TCRdb lists one record per CDR3 protein. The sample has about 390,000 distinct CDR3 sequences; more than 20% are singletons. These receptors lack a known antigen. What was sequenced was blood, either unsorted or a sorted T cell fraction (not recorded which). Receptor source: a male donor with ankylosing spondylitis.

This chain joins TRBV9 and TRBJ2-5; D may be TRBD2 (6 bases). The CDR3 totals 16 residues. Germline CDR1 is SGDLS and CDR2 is YYNGEE. V was clipped by 1 base and J by 1 base, with 14 bases between them. The CDR3 DNA is TGTGCCAGCAGCGTAAGGTCGGGAGAAGTCCAAGAGACCCAGTACTTC. Translating gives CASSVRSGEVQETQYF.

This clonotype showed up many times. The rearrangement links TRBV10-3 to TRBJ2-1; maybe TRBD1 (6 bases). Germline V gene lookup returns CDR1 ENHRY and CDR2 SYGVKD. This CDR3 spans 12 amino acids. The V and J ends lost 6 bases and 7 bases respectively, with 10 bases between them. The CDR3 DNA sequence: TGTGCCATCAGGACACAGGGTAATGAGCAGTTCTTC. This sequence encodes CAIRTQGNEQFF.

This clonotype was recorded a few times. The chain carries TRBV12-3 or TRBV12-4 and TRBJ1-4; D uncertain. Trimming stripped 3 bases from V and 7 bases from J, with 9 bases between. CDR3 length equals 13 residues. Written as DNA, the CDR3 is TGTGCCAGCAGTTTTTCAAGGGTTGAAAAACTGTTTTTT. Amino acids: CASSFSRVEKLFF.

The gene calls are TRBV6-5 and TRBJ1-1; TRBD1 matches at 10 bases. The CDR3 length is 12 residues. In germline, CDR1 is MNHEY, CDR2 SVGAGI. J lost 11 bases, V lost 5 bases, and 5 bases had no gene match. The CDR3 nucleotides read TGTGCCAGCAGTAGACAGGGGGCTTGGGCTTTCTTT. Protein product: CASSRQGAWAFF.

The chain combines TRBV18 with TRBJ2-1; D is unclear. The CDR3 runs to 15 residues. CDR1 is KGHSH and CDR2 is LQKENI in the germline V gene. V was clipped by 5 bases and J by 0 bases, with 11 bases between them. This chain's CDR3 is CASSAEPSSYNEQFF. CDR3 DNA sequence: TGTGCCAGCTCAGCCGAACCAAGCTCCTACAATGAGCAGTTCTTC.

J is TRBJ2-7 and V is TRBV6-6; D might be TRBD1 (5 bases). Germline values: CDR1 MNHNY, CDR2 SVGAGI (reference sequence). Deletions cut 3 bases from V and 0 bases from J, with 6 bases between. The CDR3 has 13 residues. The CDR3 here is CASSYDSSYEQYF. The DNA for the CDR3 is TGTGCCAGCAGTTATGACAGCTCCTACGAGCAGTACTTC.

This chain links TRBV10-3 with TRBJ2-5; D gene uncertain. V shed 0 bases and J shed 5 bases, with 4 bases lying between them. CDR1 is ENHRY and CDR2 is SYGVKD in the germline V gene. This CDR3 has 12 amino acids. The CDR3 here is CAISESVETQYF. The CDR3 nucleotides read TGTGCCATCAGTGAGTCTGTGGAGACCCAGTACTTC.

The chain employs TRBV6-1 and TRBJ1-6; 7 nucleotides line up with TRBD1. This CDR3 has 16 amino acids. The V gene end was trimmed by 8 bases and the J gene end by 6 bases; junction bases not matched to a gene: 13. Germline V CDR1 and CDR2: MNHNS, SASEGT. The CDR3 reads CASSDRPDRANSPLHF. Written as DNA, the CDR3 is TGTGCCAGCTCCGACCGCCCCGACAGGGCTAATTCACCCCTCCACTTT.

This clonotype was recorded a few times. The rearrangement joins TRBV29-1 to TRBJ2-3; D might be TRBD2 (6 bases). The CDR3 spans 10 residues. V was trimmed by 4 bases and J by 11 bases, leaving 10 bases between them. The V gene's germline CDR1 is SQVTM and CDR2 ANQGSEA. The CDR3 reads CSVGGEVQYF. The CDR3 DNA sequence: TGCAGCGTTGGGGGGGAAGTGCAGTATTTT.

The CDR3 DNA is TGTGCCAGCAGCTTCTACACAGATACGCAGTATTTT. Translation gives CASSFYTDTQYF. This rearrangement joins TRBV13 to TRBJ2-3; no clear D gene. Germline CDR1 and CDR2: PRHDT and FYEKMQ (reference sequence). V lost 3 bases and J lost 2, with 3 bases in between. The CDR3 length is 12 residues.

The V gene is TRBV20-1, the J gene TRBJ2-7; possibly TRBD1 or TRBD2 for D (5 bases each). The germline CDR1 and CDR2 sequences are DFQATT and SNEGSKA (reference sequence). Trimming took 1 base from V and 4 from J, leaving 17 bases between them. There are 15 residues in the CDR3. The CDR3 DNA reads TGCAGTGCTAGAGTCGGGGCTCAGGGTTTGTACGAGCAGTACTTC. Translation: CSARVGAQGLYEQYF.

This clonotype came up a few times. V gene TRBV28 combines with J gene TRBJ2-7; TRBD2 aligns across 10 bases. The CDR3 length is 15 residues. V lost 7 bases to trimming and J lost 3 bases; unmatched junction nucleotides: 9. The V gene's germline CDR1 is MDHEN and CDR2 SYDVKM. In nucleotides, the CDR3 is TGTGCCAGCACCCGGGGGTCTAGCGGGGGCTACGAGCAGTACTTC. It is translated as CASTRGSSGGYEQYF.

The chain uses TRBV6-1 and TRBJ2-1; TRBD2 matches at 10 bases. Germline loops: CDR1 MNHNS, CDR2 SASEGT. The J segment lost 6 bases and the V segment lost 5 bases, leaving 7 bases of the junction unmatched. The CDR3 loop spans 15 amino acids. CDR3 loop: CASSIAGGIRNEQFF. As DNA, the CDR3 is TGTGCCAGCAGTATAGCGGGAGGAATCCGCAATGAGCAGTTCTTC.

The V gene is TRBV10-3, the J gene TRBJ2-2; possibly TRBD2 for D (5 bases). Per germline, CDR1 ENHRY and CDR2 SYGVKD. V lost 8 bases, J lost 0 bases, and 10 bases lay in between. The CDR3 consists of 14 residues. CDR3 loop: CAIAVRANTGELFF. The CDR3 DNA follows: TGTGCCATCGCCGTGAGGGCGAACACCGGGGAGCTGTTTTTT.

This clonotype was picked up a small number of times. Mismatch with germline at one junction end may stem from a read error. For the CDR3, the DNA is TGTGCTAGCAGCTTATCTCCCTCGGCAGGCTTTTCCTACGAGCAGTACTTC. Its protein product is CASSLSPSAGFSYEQYF. The chain joins TRBV7-7 to TRBJ2-7; the D is unclear. There are 17 residues in the CDR3. From germline, CDR1 is SSHAT and CDR2 FNYEAQ (reference sequence).

The table lists this clonotype with a few counts. CDR3 amino acids: CASSQGEQHFYEQYF. The DNA for the CDR3 is TGCGCCAGCAGCCAAGGAGAACAGCACTTCTACGAGCAGTACTTC. V is TRBV4-1 and J is TRBJ2-7, with D hard to call. Germline values: CDR1 MGHRA, CDR2 YSYEKL. V dropped 1 base and J dropped 3 bases, with 13 bases sitting between them. The CDR3 covers 15 residues.

This clonotype was counted between two and nine times. The gene calls are TRBV7-2 and TRBJ1-4, with 7 bases fitting TRBD1. Germline V CDR1 and CDR2: SGHTA, FQGNSA. There are 16 residues in the CDR3. V gave up 5 bases and J gave up 8 bases; unmatched junction bases: 14. The CDR3 DNA follows: TGTGCCAGCAGCCCGACCGGTAGACAGGGTGGGGAAAAACTGTTTTTT. Translation gives CASSPTGRQGGEKLFF.

This chain joins TRBV4-1 and TRBJ2-1; 11 nucleotides agree with TRBD2. Germline trimming cut 3 bases from V and 15 bases from J; bases unmatched to any gene: 16. The CDR3 runs 16 residues. From germline, CDR1 is MGHRA and CDR2 YSYEKL. CDR3 loop: CASSQLPGLAVEDRFF. DNA for the CDR3: TGCGCCAGCAGCCAGTTACCGGGACTAGCGGTTGAAGATCGGTTCTTC.

This clonotype was detected once. Compared with germline, one end of the junction differs, possibly owing to a read error. V gene TRBV19 combines with J gene TRBJ2-1; D might be TRBD2 (6 bases). In germline, CDR1 is LNHDA, CDR2 SQIVND (reference sequence). CDR3 length: 14 residues. This CDR3 reads CASKFRDSDNEQFF. CDR3 nucleotide sequence: TGTGCCAGTAAATTTCGGGACTCCGACAATGAGCAGTTCTTC.

This chain connects TRBV27 to TRBJ1-3; 9 nucleotides match TRBD1. There are 21 residues in the CDR3. The V gene's germline CDR1 is MNHEY and CDR2 SMNVEV (reference sequence). The ends lost 4 bases at V and 0 bases at J; junction bases unmatched: 19. CDR3 sequence (DNA): TGTGCCAGCAGTTCTCTTTCCGGGACAGGGACCCCAATTCTCTCTGGAAACACCATATATTTT. This translates into CASSSLSGTGTPILSGNTIYF.

This clonotype was counted between two and nine times. The rearrangement uses TRBV7-3 and TRBJ1-6, with 9 bases matching TRBD1. The CDR3 runs to 16 residues. Germline V lookup: CDR1 SGHTA, CDR2 FQGTGA. V shed 1 base, J shed 10 bases, and the junction held 8 bases outside the gene matches. DNA of the CDR3: TGTGCCAGCAGCTTAAACGACAGGGGGATAGGCTCACCCCTCCACTTT. This sequence encodes CASSLNDRGIGSPLHF.

The sample holds a few counts of this clonotype. The chain has TRBV4-2 and TRBJ2-7; a weak D match, TRBD2 (5 bases). Deletions cut 4 bases from V and 3 bases from J, with 13 bases between. The germline V gene has CDR1 LGHNA and CDR2 YNFKEQ. The CDR3 is 14 amino acids. CDR3 in amino acids: CASSRPTNNYEQYF. CDR3 coding DNA: TGTGCCAGCAGCCGCCCGACTAACAACTACGAGCAGTACTTC.

This clonotype was detected only a few times. The rearrangement uses TRBV12-3 or TRBV12-4 and TRBJ2-1; 7 nucleotides agree with TRBD2. CDR3 length equals 16 residues. J was trimmed by 0 bases and V by 7 bases; bases with no gene match: 9. The CDR3 loop is CASIREREPSYNEQFF. The DNA of the CDR3 is TGTGCCAGCATCCGGGAGCGGGAACCCTCCTACAATGAGCAGTTCTTC.

The sample holds a few counts of this clonotype. This chain uses TRBV29-1 with TRBJ2-7, with 7 bases lining up with TRBD2. With V trimmed by 3 bases and J by 5 bases, 1 base remained unmatched. The CDR3 is made up of 11 amino acids. Germline values: CDR1 SQVTM, CDR2 ANQGSEA. CDR3 sequence reads: CSVERENEQYF. The CDR3 DNA sequence: TGCAGCGTTGAGCGGGAGAACGAGCAGTACTTC.

This clonotype showed up just a few times. The chain links TRBV10-2 to TRBJ2-1; 9 bases are a match to TRBD2. V trimming: 10 bases; J trimming: 3 bases; junction bases outside the gene matches: 7. Germline V lookup: CDR1 WSHSY, CDR2 SAAADI. This CDR3 spans 14 amino acids. The CDR3: CATTLAGDYNEQFF. CDR3 nucleotides: TGCGCCACCACTTTAGCGGGGGACTACAATGAGCAGTTCTTC.

The chain couples TRBV5-1 to TRBJ1-2; TRBD1 might be the D (6 bases). From germline, CDR1 is SGHRS and CDR2 YFSETQ. V lost 4 bases and J lost 3, with 13 bases in between. The CDR3 has 14 residues. The CDR3 coding sequence is TGCGCCAGCAGCCTGACACAGGGCCACTATGGCTACACCTTC. Translation: CASSLTQGHYGYTF.

The V and J genes are TRBV12-3 or TRBV12-4 and TRBJ2-2, with D possibly being TRBD2 (5 bases). V was cut by 2 bases and J by 2 bases, with 9 bases left in between. This CDR3 is built from 15 residues. The CDR3 here is CASSLRRGNTGELFF. The CDR3 region has the DNA TGTGCCAGCAGTTTAAGACGGGGTAACACCGGGGAGCTGTTTTTT.

This chain joins TRBV7-9 and TRBJ2-1, with 12 nucleotides matching TRBD2. J lost 8 bases, V lost 4 bases, and 6 bases had no gene match. Per the germline V gene, CDR1 is SEHNR and CDR2 is FQNEAQ (reference sequence). The length of the CDR3 is 15 residues. In nucleotides, the CDR3 is TGTGCCAGCAGCTCTCGACTAGCGGGAGTCGATGAGCAGTTCTTC. This sequence encodes CASSSRLAGVDEQFF.

The chain is built from TRBV2 and TRBJ1-1; tentatively, D is TRBD1 (5 bases). Germline V gene sequence: CDR1 SNHLY, CDR2 FYNNEI. This CDR3 spans 14 amino acids. V shed 1 base and J shed 6 bases, with 12 bases lying between them. CDR3 amino acids: CASSEGQGVSEAFF. As DNA, the CDR3 is TGTGCCAGCAGTGAAGGGCAGGGTGTTTCTGAAGCTTTCTTT.

This clonotype showed up many times. The gene calls are TRBV5-1 and TRBJ2-3, with D perhaps TRBD1 (5 bases). Germline V gene sequence: CDR1 SGHRS, CDR2 YFSETQ. The ends were cut back, 0 bases at V and 0 bases at J, with 11 bases in the middle. This CDR3 is built from 16 residues. The DNA for the CDR3 is TGCGCCAGCAGCTTGGAAGGGGCAACTAGCACAGATACGCAGTATTTT. Protein: CASSLEGATSTDTQYF.